The T cell receptor beta chain described here comes from a study of T cells in Graves' hyperthyroidism and ophthalmopathy. From RNA transcripts, TCR beta CDR3 regions were amplified. An initial round of RT-PCR targeting the TCR CDR3 relied on the HTBI primer set. TCRdb itself ran the multiplex PCR reads through MiXCR, one entry per CDR3 protein. The table includes about 740,000 distinct CDR3 sequences, around 13% detected once. This clonotype showed up just a few times. The source of this sequence is a woman aged 18-29 years with Graves' hyperthyroidism. The sample consisted of blood.

In DNA, the CDR3 is TGCAGCGTTGAAGATCTCTTCACCCGGGGGGCAGATACGCAGTATTTT. This sequence encodes CSVEDLFTRGADTQYF. The genes are TRBV29-1 and TRBJ2-3; TRBD2 agrees at 7 bases. V lost 0 bases and J lost 4; bases outside the gene matches: 10. The CDR3 totals 16 residues. Germline assignment: CDR1 SQVTM and CDR2 ANQGSEA.